The clone carrying this TCR beta chain was picked up a small number of times. Its antigen is as yet unknown. Germline loops: CDR1 DFQATT, CDR2 SNEGSKA (reference sequence). The CDR3 extends over 11 amino acids. These data come from a study of T cells after yellow fever vaccination. Study-level points and caveats: Clonotypes found in both CD4 and CD8 compartments made up a small share. Most primary-vaccination clones recurred post-booster (roughly 97% CD4, 85% to 90% CD8).

The TCR cDNA carried a universal primer site and UMIs from 5'RACE template switching. TCRdb independently ran MiXCR on the 5' RACE reads; one entry per CDR3 protein. The sample carries under 500,000 distinct CDR3 sequences, over 15% recorded once. The genes are TRBV20-1 and TRBJ1-5; D possibly corresponds to TRBD1 (5 bases). The sequence was obtained from a man between 18 and 29 years old who received the YFV17D yellow fever vaccine. Sequences were derived from PBMCs, sampled before the yellow fever booster vaccination. The CDR3 sequence: CRTRGDQPQHF. The CDR3 DNA reads TGCAGAACCCGGGGGGATCAGCCCCAGCATTTT.